Below, one T cell receptor beta chain is given with its context. Its antigen remains unknown. V shed 3 bases, J shed 6 bases, and the junction held 6 bases outside the gene matches. The CDR3 contains 15 residues. CDR1 is SGHTA, CDR2 FQGTGA, per germline. The data were taken from a study of OX40 agonist ivuxolimab in advanced cancers. For the study at large: Patients received ivuxolimab, an agonistic anti-OX40 (CD134) antibody. Dose-escalation patients were diagnosed with hepatocellular carcinoma, melanoma, renal cell cancer or head and neck cancer.

Libraries were prepared by immunoSEQ multiplex PCR; TCRdb keeps only in-frame clonotypes and omits some of them. The sample has 60,000 to 70,000 clones; 75% to 90% are singletons. The study, taken as a whole, reports: In general, CD8+ T cells held more expanded clones than CD4+ did, on average. Certain nonresponders additionally had low normalized T-cell clonal expansion.

The sequencing here drew on CD4+ or CD8+ T cells sorted from blood, taken in a trial of the OX40 agonist ivuxolimab. This clonotype was sampled from an adult with an advanced solid tumor such as melanoma, head and neck, liver or kidney cancer. The chain combines TRBV7-3 with TRBJ2-3; 10 bases map to TRBD1. CDR3 sequence (DNA): TGTGCCAGCAGCTTTGGGACAGGGGTTTCCGATACGCAGTATTTT. Its translation: CASSFGTGVSDTQYF.